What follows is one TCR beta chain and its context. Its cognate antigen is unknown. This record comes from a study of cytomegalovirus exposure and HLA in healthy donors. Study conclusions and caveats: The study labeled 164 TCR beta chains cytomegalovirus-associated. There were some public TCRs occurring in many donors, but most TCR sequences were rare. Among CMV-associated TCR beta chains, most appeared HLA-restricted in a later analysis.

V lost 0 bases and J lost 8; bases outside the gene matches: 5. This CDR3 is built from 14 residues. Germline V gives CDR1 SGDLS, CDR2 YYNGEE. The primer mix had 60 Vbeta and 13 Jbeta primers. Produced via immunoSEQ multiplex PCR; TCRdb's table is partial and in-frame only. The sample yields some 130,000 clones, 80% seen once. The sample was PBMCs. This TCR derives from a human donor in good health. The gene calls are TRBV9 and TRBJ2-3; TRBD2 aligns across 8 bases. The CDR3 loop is CASSVAGGPGTQYF. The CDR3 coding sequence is TGTGCCAGCAGCGTAGCGGGGGGGCCCGGTACGCAGTATTTT.